This paragraph reports one T cell receptor (beta chain). Its cognate antigen is unknown. Germline V lookup: CDR1 SNHLY, CDR2 FYNNEI. The CDR3 covers 12 residues. Trimming stripped 3 bases from V and 3 bases from J, with 5 bases between. The record originates from a study of blood T cells in healthy people across ages. Findings of the study overall: With unsorted PBMCs, a conclusive comparison of naive versus antigen-experienced cells was not possible. Diversity was estimated from one million T cells, and these estimates were considered underestimates.

The second PCR ran roughly 6 to 11 cycles with a sample-barcoded 5' primer and J-beta primers. Every cDNA was tagged by a template-switch adaptor with 12 random nucleotides. Every sample gave at least 2.5 million paired-end reads containing CDR3. MiXCR, applied by TCRdb to the 5' RACE reads, yields one record per CDR3 protein. The repertoire includes over 1,500,000 distinct CDR3 sequences, 40% to 55% of them detected once, and 2.1% sits in the top ten. The chain has TRBV2 and TRBJ2-5; a weak D match, TRBD1 (5 bases). The material sequenced was blood. The sequence came from a woman in her thirties or forties in good health. The CDR3 region has the DNA TGTGCCAGCAGTGAGACAGAAGAGACCCAGTACTTC. It specifies CASSETEETQYF.